This T cell receptor (beta chain) was observed in a study of post-analysis software for immune sequencing data. Study-level findings and limits: Included in a set of roughly five TRBV segments more frequent in patients than controls were TRBV5-6, TRBV5-1 and TRBV20-1.

For this clonotype: The antigen remains undetermined.

Trimming removed 3 bases from V and 2 bases from J, with 16 bases in between. This CDR3 is 15 amino acids long. Germline V lookup: CDR1 SQVTM, CDR2 ANQGSEA. Unique molecular identifiers were built into the TCR beta cDNA libraries. TCRdb reanalysed the PCR reads using MiXCR and keeps one entry per CDR3 protein. The data contain about 820,000 distinct CDR3 sequences, around 50% of them singletons. This sequence joins TRBV29-1 and TRBJ1-1, with unresolved D. The sample comprised blood. The receptor's source is a girl aged 10 to 17 with multiple sclerosis. The CDR3 spells CSVERLIKPNTEAFF. The CDR3 nucleotides read TGCAGCGTTGAGCGCCTAATAAAGCCCAACACTGAAGCTTTCTTT. Variable domain in full (rest from reference TRBV29-1 and TRBJ1-1): SAVISQKPSRDICQRGTSLTIQCQVDSQVTMMFWYRQQPGQSLTLIATANQGSEATYESGFVIDKFPISRPNLTFSTLTVSNMSPEDSSIYLCSVERLIKPNTEAFFGQGTRLTVV.